A single sample is the source of the 8 T cell receptor beta chains below, sequenced in a study of shared clonotypes between healthy human individuals. Sequencing was performed with immunoSEQ multiplex PCR; in TCRdb, only in-frame clones are kept and a portion is missing. The data hold about 2 million clones, with roughly 96% observed a single time. The sequenced material came from naive CD4+ T cells sorted from blood. Subset specified: CD45RA+ positively selected. The receptor source for this set is a man between 18 and 35 years old in good health.

V and J are TRBV5-5 and TRBJ2-7; 7 positions match TRBD1. The germline CDR1 and CDR2 sequences are SGHKS and YYEKEE (reference sequence). The CDR3 extends over 14 amino acids. Trimming at V came to 4 bases and at J to 2 bases, leaving 6 bases not matched to a gene. This CDR3 reads CASSRDRDTYEQYF. For the CDR3, the DNA is TGTGCCAGCAGCCGCGACAGGGATACCTACGAGCAGTACTTC.

The gene calls are TRBV27 and TRBJ1-5; D not resolved. The CDR3 totals 15 residues. Per the germline V gene, CDR1 is MNHEY and CDR2 is SMNVEV (reference sequence). V was pared by 2 bases and J by 0 bases, with 8 bases between. CDR3 sequence reads: CASSLNINSNQPQHF. The CDR3 nucleotides read TGTGCCAGCAGTTTAAACATAAATAGCAATCAGCCCCAGCATTTT.

The chain combines TRBV5-6 with TRBJ2-3; unclear D gene. The CDR3 covers 14 residues. Trimming stripped 1 base from V and 9 bases from J, with 15 bases between. Germline V gene data show CDR1 as SGHDT and CDR2 as YYEEEE. The CDR3 loop reads CASSLKAPPSTQYF. The CDR3 DNA sequence: TGTGCCAGCAGCTTGAAGGCTCCCCCCTCGACGCAGTATTTT.

This clone was seen just once. V is TRBV10-3 and J is TRBJ2-7; D ambiguous. With 2 bases removed from V and 2 bases from J, the gap between germline ends came to 7 bases. Looked up from germline, CDR1 is ENHRY and CDR2 is SYGVKD. The CDR3 consists of 13 residues. CDR3 in amino acids: CAISERAPYEQYF. The CDR3 region has the DNA TGTGCCATCAGTGAGCGGGCACCCTACGAGCAGTACTTC.

In regard to this clone: At the DNA level, this CDR3 is encoded by other sequences in the same sample as well. The rearrangement links TRBV5-1 to TRBJ2-3, with D possibly matching TRBD1 (6 bases). The CDR3 sequence is 15 residues long. Germline CDR1 reads SGHRS; CDR2 reads YFSETQ. The V end was cut by 0 bases, the J end by 2 bases, with 10 bases between. The CDR3 region is CASSLVGGLTDTQYF. The CDR3 region has the DNA TGCGCCAGCAGCTTGGTTGGGGGCCTCACAGATACGCAGTATTTT.

V is TRBV21-1 and J is TRBJ1-1; the table's D call TRBD1 went unverified against the DNA. TRBV21-1 is reported as a pseudogene. The CDR3 has 15 residues. In DNA, the CDR3 is TGTGCCAGCAGCAGGTACACAGGCCGGAACACTGAAGCTTTCTTT. It encodes CASSRYTGRNTEAFF.

A remark on this clone: Other DNA sequences within the sample encode an identical CDR3. V and J are TRBV5-1 and TRBJ1-4; 7 bases line up with TRBD1. CDR3 length: 13 residues. Per the germline V gene, CDR1 is SGHRS and CDR2 is YFSETQ. After removal of 2 bases from V and 5 bases from J, the junction contained 0 bases not matched to a gene. CDR3 amino acids: CASSLQGNEKLFF. CDR3 nucleotide sequence: TGCGCCAGCAGCTTACAGGGGAATGAAAAACTGTTTTTT.

This chain joins TRBV5-4 and TRBJ2-1, with 9 bases that match TRBD1. Losses at the gene ends were 3 bases for V and 5 bases for J; bases not matched to a gene: 3. CDR1 and CDR2 (germline): SGHNT, YYREEE (reference sequence). The CDR3 runs to 14 residues. The CDR3 nucleotides are TGTGCCAGCAGCTCGGGACAGGGAAACAATGAGCAGTTCTTC. Its translation is CASSSGQGNNEQFF.